This passage covers 5 T cell receptor beta chains from one sample sequenced in a study of spatial heterogeneity in lung cancer. The time point here: sample taken at primary tumor resection. From the 5' RACE reads, TCRdb called clonotypes with MiXCR, one entry per CDR3 protein. The sample lists tens of thousands of distinct CDR3 sequences, 3% to 3.5% seen once, with about 37% in the top ten. Sequencing used normal lung tissue next to the tumor, obtained at surgery. The receptors were sampled from a male donor with early-stage non-small cell lung cancer.

This clonotype was counted many times. This sequence joins TRBV10-3 and TRBJ2-3; tentative D call: TRBD2 (6 bases). The germline V and J ends were trimmed by 7 bases and 0 bases, with 17 bases remaining between them. CDR1 and CDR2 from the germline V gene are ENHRY and SYGVKD. The CDR3 is 16 amino acids. CDR3 region: CAITNPGEQSTDTQYF. The CDR3 DNA reads TGTGCCATCACCAATCCGGGGGAGCAGAGCACAGATACGCAGTATTTT.

Notes on this clonotype: With a much larger clone just one base away, this may be a read error. This chain uses TRBV5-4 with TRBJ2-7; D uncertain. The CDR3 runs 11 residues. Germline CDR1 is SGHNT and CDR2 is YYREEE (reference sequence). The CDR3 nucleotides are TGTGCCAGCAGCCTACACTACGAGCCGTACTTC. Translating gives CASSLHYEPYF.

This clonotype occurred many times. The V and J genes are TRBV6-1 and TRBJ1-1; tentatively, D is TRBD1 (5 bases). The germline V gene encodes CDR1 MNHNS and CDR2 SASEGT. The CDR3 runs 13 residues. Trimming cost V 10 bases and J 5 bases, with 17 bases left between them. CDR3 DNA: TGTGCCACCTGGGATATCGGGACTACTGAAGCTTTCTTT. Residues: CATWDIGTTEAFF.

This clonotype was counted at least ten times. The gene calls are TRBV7-9 and TRBJ1-1, with D perhaps matching TRBD1 (5 bases). From germline, CDR1 is SEHNR and CDR2 FQNEAQ (reference sequence). This CDR3 comprises 15 residues. V lost 1 base, J lost 5 bases, and 14 bases lay in between. The CDR3 bases are TGTGCCAGCAGCTTAGTTGGGGATGGGGCGACTGAAGCTTTCTTT. It translates to CASSLVGDGATEAFF.

This clonotype was seen at least ten times. The chain employs TRBV24-1 and TRBJ2-1, with no clear D. The CDR3 has 12 amino acids. Trimming shortened V by 3 bases and J by 8 bases, and 7 bases separated the two germline ends. Germline CDR1 reads KGHDR; CDR2 reads SFDVKD. The CDR3 region is CATSDQRYEQFF. The DNA for the CDR3 is TGTGCCACCAGTGATCAAAGATATGAGCAGTTCTTC.